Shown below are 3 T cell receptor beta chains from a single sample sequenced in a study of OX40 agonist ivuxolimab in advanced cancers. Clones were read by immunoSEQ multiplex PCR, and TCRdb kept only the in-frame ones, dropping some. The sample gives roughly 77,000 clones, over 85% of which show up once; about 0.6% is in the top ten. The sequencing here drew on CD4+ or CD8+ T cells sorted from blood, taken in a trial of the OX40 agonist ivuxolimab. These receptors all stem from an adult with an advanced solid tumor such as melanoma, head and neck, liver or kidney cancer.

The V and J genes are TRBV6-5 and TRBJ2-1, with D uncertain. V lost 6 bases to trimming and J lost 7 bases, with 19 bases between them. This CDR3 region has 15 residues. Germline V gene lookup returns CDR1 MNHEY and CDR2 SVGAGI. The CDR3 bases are TGTGCCAGCAGAACTCCCGGCCCTAATACAAATGAGCAGTTCTTC. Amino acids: CASRTPGPNTNEQFF.

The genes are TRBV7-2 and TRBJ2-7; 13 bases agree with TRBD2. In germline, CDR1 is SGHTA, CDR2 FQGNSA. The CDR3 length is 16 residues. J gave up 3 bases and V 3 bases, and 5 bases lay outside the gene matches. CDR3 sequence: CASSLLLAGGYYEQYF. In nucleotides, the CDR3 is TGTGCCAGCAGCTTGTTACTAGCGGGAGGGTACTACGAGCAGTACTTC.

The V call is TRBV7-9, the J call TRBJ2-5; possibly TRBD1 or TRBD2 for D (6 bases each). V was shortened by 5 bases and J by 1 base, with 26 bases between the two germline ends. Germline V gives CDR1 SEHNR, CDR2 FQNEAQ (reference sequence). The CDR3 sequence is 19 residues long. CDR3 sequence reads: CASSPRLVNVRGPQETQYF. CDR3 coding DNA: TGTGCCAGCAGCCCAAGACTCGTCAATGTTCGGGGGCCCCAAGAGACCCAGTACTTC.